The 26 T cell receptor beta chains listed next were all sequenced from one sample in a study of cytomegalovirus exposure and HLA in healthy donors. PCR was performed using 60 Vbeta and 13 Jbeta primers. Clones were read by immunoSEQ multiplex PCR, and TCRdb kept only the in-frame ones, dropping some. The sample carries 120,000 or so clones, around 76% recorded once. The sequenced material came from PBMCs. These receptors all come from a man aged 30-40 years in good health and CMV-seropositive.

This chain uses TRBV11-2 with TRBJ1-2, with TRBD1 matching over 9 bases. Germline V CDR1 and CDR2: SGHAT, FQNNGV. CDR3 size: 15 residues. V was pared by 3 bases and J by 2 bases, with 4 bases of the junction left unmatched. CDR3 sequence reads: CASSLGTGSNYGYTF. The CDR3 nucleotides are TGTGCCAGCAGCTTGGGGACAGGGTCCAACTATGGCTACACCTTC.

This chain uses TRBV28 with TRBJ1-1; D is uncertain. Germline V gives CDR1 MDHEN, CDR2 SYDVKM. The V gene lost 4 bases and the J gene lost 5 bases, with 20 bases spanning the gap. CDR3 length: 16 residues. CDR3: CASSSAWSLGGTEAFF. The CDR3 bases are TGTGCCAGCAGTTCAGCCTGGTCCCTAGGTGGAACTGAAGCTTTCTTT.

The genes are TRBV13 and TRBJ2-1; D remains ambiguous. The CDR3 extends over 14 amino acids. V was clipped by 4 bases and J by 4 bases, with 11 bases between them. Per germline, CDR1 PRHDT and CDR2 FYEKMQ (reference sequence). The CDR3 reads CASSSLTKYNEQFF. Written as DNA, the CDR3 is TGTGCCAGCAGCTCCTTGACAAAATACAATGAGCAGTTCTTC.

The chain combines TRBV27 with TRBJ2-1, with 7 bases identical to TRBD2. CDR3 size: 16 residues. CDR1 and CDR2 from the germline V gene are MNHEY and SMNVEV (reference sequence). The trim removed 5 bases at V and 0 bases at J, leaving 7 bases unmatched. For the CDR3, the DNA is TGTGCCAGCAGTATGTCTCCGGGGGGCTCCTACAATGAGCAGTTCTTC. Residues: CASSMSPGGSYNEQFF.

The chain combines TRBV2 with TRBJ2-3, with 10 bases identical to TRBD2. Germline values: CDR1 SNHLY, CDR2 FYNNEI. The CDR3 sequence is 16 residues long. J gave up 0 bases and V 7 bases, and 7 bases lay outside the gene matches. The CDR3 bases are TGTGCCAGCACCCCCGGTAGCGGGGGGAGCACAGATACGCAGTATTTT. It encodes CASTPGSGGSTDTQYF.

This chain joins TRBV19 and TRBJ2-2; D call uncertain. The germline V and J ends were trimmed by 10 bases and 3 bases, with 9 bases remaining between them. The CDR3 covers 12 residues. Germline values: CDR1 LNHDA, CDR2 SQIVND (reference sequence). CDR3 in DNA: TGTGCCACATATCTAGACACCGGGGAGCTGTTTTTT. Its protein product is CATYLDTGELFF.

The chain employs TRBV5-4 and TRBJ2-1, with 10 bases that match TRBD2. The CDR3 is 17 amino acids. Germline V gene sequence: CDR1 SGHNT, CDR2 YYREEE (reference sequence). The J segment lost 1 base and the V segment lost 0 bases, leaving 4 bases of the junction unmatched. The CDR3 region is CASSLGAGGRSYNEQFF. The CDR3 nucleotides read TGTGCCAGCAGCTTGGGAGCGGGGGGGCGATCCTACAATGAGCAGTTCTTC. Based on the CDR3 plus reference TRBV5-4 and TRBJ2-1, the full variable domain is ETGVTQSPTHLIKTRGQQVTLRCSSQSGHNTVSWYQQALGQGPQFIFQYYREEENGRGNFPPRFSGLQFPNYSSELNVNALELDDSALYLCASSLGAGGRSYNEQFFGPGTRLTVL.

The V call is TRBV7-9, the J call TRBJ2-2, with 9 bases matching TRBD2. After removal of 5 bases from V and 4 bases from J, the junction contained 8 bases not matched to a gene. Germline CDR1 and CDR2: SEHNR and FQNEAQ (reference sequence). CDR3 size: 16 residues. Written as DNA, the CDR3 is TGTGCCAGCAGCATCCGGGCGGGGGGGCCCACCGGGGAGCTGTTTTTT. Amino acid sequence: CASSIRAGGPTGELFF.

The V and J genes are TRBV5-1 and TRBJ2-3; TRBD2 matches at 11 bases. The CDR3 spans 18 residues. V lost 3 bases to trimming and J lost 4 bases; unmatched junction nucleotides: 13. Germline CDR1 is SGHRS and CDR2 is YFSETQ. In DNA form, the CDR3 reads TGCGCCAGCAGCTGGCTTAGCGGGGGGGCCGGGGGAGCAGATACGCAGTATTTT. This translates into CASSWLSGGAGGADTQYF.

The chain combines TRBV2 with TRBJ2-1; TRBD2 matches at 13 bases. The CDR3 totals 15 residues. CDR1 and CDR2 (germline): SNHLY, FYNNEI. V shed 10 bases, J shed 6 bases, and the junction held 9 bases outside the gene matches. CDR3 region: CANSPGTSGANEQFF. In DNA, the CDR3 is TGTGCCAACTCCCCCGGGACTAGCGGGGCCAATGAGCAGTTCTTC.

This rearrangement joins TRBV10-1 to TRBJ1-6, with TRBD1 identical over 8 bases. V lost 8 bases, J lost 4 bases, and 7 bases stayed unmatched. The V gene's germline CDR1 is WNHNN and CDR2 SYGVQD (reference sequence). The CDR3 is made up of 15 amino acids. The CDR3 region has the DNA TGCGCCAGCGGAAGGACAGGGCTTTATAATTCACCCCTCCACTTT. This sequence encodes CASGRTGLYNSPLHF.

This chain joins TRBV13 and TRBJ2-3; perhaps TRBD2 as D (5 bases). The CDR3 length is 15 residues. Trimming took 5 bases from V and 3 from J, leaving 15 bases between them. Germline V CDR1 and CDR2: PRHDT, FYEKMQ (reference sequence). CDR3 sequence: CASSPSPSGTDTQYF. The CDR3 bases are TGTGCCAGCAGCCCGAGTCCCTCGGGGACAGATACGCAGTATTTT.

This clone was detected once. This chain uses TRBV4-1 with TRBJ1-5; possibly TRBD1 for D (5 bases). CDR1 MGHRA and CDR2 YSYEKL come from the germline V gene. Deletions cut 0 bases from V and 6 bases from J, with 15 bases between. The CDR3 runs 16 residues. This CDR3 is CASSQDERGRTQPQHF. The CDR3 nucleotides read TGCGCCAGCAGCCAAGATGAGCGGGGCAGGACTCAGCCCCAGCATTTT.

The CDR3 loop reads CASSLGPPSPLHF. DNA for the CDR3: TGTGCCAGCAGTTTGGGGCCCCCTTCACCCCTCCACTTT. V is TRBV27 and J is TRBJ1-6; D is possibly TRBD1 (5 bases). Germline CDR1 MNHEY, CDR2 SMNVEV (reference sequence). The CDR3 is made up of 13 amino acids. V lost 3 bases and J lost 9, with 9 bases in between.

This clone was picked up one time. The chain has TRBV4-3 and TRBJ1-5; D may be TRBD1 (5 bases). Trimming shortened V by 0 bases and J by 0 bases, and 9 bases separated the two germline ends. The CDR3 loop spans 16 amino acids. Germline V gene lookup returns CDR1 LGHNA and CDR2 YSLEER. The CDR3 loop is CASSQDRANSNQPQHF. Written as DNA, the CDR3 is TGCGCCAGCAGCCAAGACAGGGCAAATAGCAATCAGCCCCAGCATTTT.

V gene TRBV9 combines with J gene TRBJ1-3, with D hard to call. This CDR3 is built from 14 residues. Germline CDR1 reads SGDLS; CDR2 reads YYNGEE. Trimming removed 6 bases from V and 2 bases from J, with 12 bases in between. CDR3 region: CASNLEGTGNTIYF. CDR3 DNA sequence: TGTGCCAGCAACTTGGAGGGAACTGGAAACACCATATATTTT.

The CDR3 is CASSSHPDRHEQYF. CDR3 coding DNA: TGTGCCAGCAGTTCCCACCCTGACAGACACGAGCAGTACTTC. The gene calls are TRBV27 and TRBJ2-7, with a tentative D call TRBD1 (5 bases). Germline V gene sequence: CDR1 MNHEY, CDR2 SMNVEV (reference sequence). This CDR3 is built from 14 residues. V lost 4 bases, J lost 5 bases, and 15 bases lay in between.

The V and J genes are TRBV28 and TRBJ1-4, with unresolved D. Germline V gene sequence: CDR1 MDHEN, CDR2 SYDVKM. V was clipped by 5 bases and J by 7 bases, with 17 bases between them. There are 15 residues in the CDR3. CDR3 in DNA: TGTGCCAGCAGTATACGACGGGGAGAGAGTGAAAAACTGTTTTTT. Translating gives CASSIRRGESEKLFF.

This clone was counted only a few times. The genes are TRBV4-1 and TRBJ1-1; TRBD1 might be the D (5 bases). The V end lost 1 base, the J end lost 0 bases, and 9 bases lay between the germline ends. Germline V gene lookup returns CDR1 MGHRA and CDR2 YSYEKL. This CDR3 is 15 amino acids long. The CDR3 spells CASSQGAGMNTEAFF. CDR3 DNA: TGCGCCAGCAGCCAAGGTGCAGGGATGAACACTGAAGCTTTCTTT.

This clone turned up a few times. V gene TRBV7-9 combines with J gene TRBJ1-1, with D unclear. V was trimmed by 5 bases and J by 0 bases, leaving 13 bases between them. CDR1 SEHNR and CDR2 FQNEAQ come from the germline V gene (reference sequence). The CDR3 covers 15 residues. The CDR3 spells CASSPKQRLNTEAFF. The CDR3 region has the DNA TGTGCCAGCAGCCCTAAACAGCGGCTGAACACTGAAGCTTTCTTT.

The chain has TRBV5-4 and TRBJ2-2, with 10 bases that match TRBD2. The germline V gene encodes CDR1 SGHNT and CDR2 YYREEE (reference sequence). V gave up 3 bases and J gave up 4 bases; unmatched junction bases: 12. The CDR3 totals 18 residues. DNA for the CDR3: TGTGCCAGCAGCTGGGGGGGAGCGGGGGGGCCCGTCACCGGGGAGCTGTTTTTT. It specifies CASSWGGAGGPVTGELFF.

The chain uses TRBV10-2 and TRBJ2-2; TRBD2 agrees at 9 bases. Trimming at V came to 4 bases and at J to 5 bases, leaving 5 bases not matched to a gene. Germline CDR1 is WSHSY and CDR2 is SAAADI. CDR3 size: 15 residues. This CDR3 reads CASSVVLAGTGELFF. The CDR3 DNA reads TGCGCCAGCAGTGTCGTCCTAGCGGGGACCGGGGAGCTGTTTTTT.

This clone came up once. The V call is TRBV30, the J call TRBJ2-5, with TRBD1 identical over 7 bases. The DNA end is a closer match to TRBJ2-7, so the J assignment may be wrong. Germline CDR1 reads GTSNPN; CDR2 reads SVGIG (reference sequence). The CDR3 consists of 13 residues. The CDR3 nucleotides are TGTGCCTGGACCCGGGACAGCTCCTACGAGCAGTACTTC. Translated, it gives CAWTRDSSYEQYF.

The rearrangement links TRBV28 to TRBJ2-4; D may be TRBD1 (5 bases). Germline CDR1 and CDR2: MDHEN and SYDVKM. Trimming took 5 bases from V and 0 from J, leaving 14 bases between them. This CDR3 comprises 16 residues. CDR3 in amino acids: CASSPDSTLAKNIQYF. CDR3 DNA sequence: TGTGCCAGCAGTCCTGACAGTACCTTAGCCAAAAACATTCAGTACTTC.

A few counts support this clone. Here the CDR3 DNA reads TGTGCCAGCAGCCCCGTTTACAGCTTCACTGAAGCTTTCTTT. It is translated as CASSPVYSFTEAFF. The chain carries TRBV7-2 and TRBJ1-1; no clear D gene. Trimming took 5 bases from V and 4 from J, leaving 14 bases between them. Germline V gene data show CDR1 as SGHTA and CDR2 as FQGNSA. The CDR3 length is 14 residues.

The chain has TRBV9 and TRBJ1-2; TRBD1 matches 9 bases. CDR3 size: 15 residues. With 2 bases clipped from V and 4 bases from J, the junction kept 6 bases outside the gene matches. The germline CDR1 and CDR2 sequences are SGDLS and YYNGEE. This chain's CDR3 is CASSVLGTGLYGYTF. DNA of the CDR3: TGTGCCAGCAGCGTTCTCGGGACAGGGCTCTATGGCTACACCTTC.